This is a list of T cell receptor beta chains from one sample in a study of T-cell reconstitution after alpha-beta-depleted transplantation in children. MiXCR, applied by TCRdb to the PCR reads, yields one record per CDR3 protein. The sample includes 250,000 to 300,000 distinct CDR3 sequences, just over 7.5% of them seen just once. The source material was peripheral blood, sampled 360 days after TCRalphabeta/CD19-depleted stem cell transplant. These receptors were collected from a female patient younger than 10 who had a stem cell transplant for Fanconi anemia, so the T cells may come from the graft donor. Both conserved end residues are part of each CDR3. Each record gives: clone size, V gene, D gene, J gene, CDR3 protein, CDR3 DNA. The D gene is left open where the match is weak. Rows give clone size only sometimes, using once, few, many, or a class for an expanded clone.

.	TRBV7-6	TRBD2	TRBJ2-3	CASSPLQRGGRTDTQYF	TGTGCCAGCAGCCCCCTGCAGCGGGGGGGCCGGACAGATACGCAGTATTTT
many	TRBV6-5	TRBD1	TRBJ2-7	CASSYHRDRGLWYEQYF	TGTGCCAGCAGTTACCACCGGGACAGGGGGCTATGGTACGAGCAGTACTTC
few	TRBV7-6	.	TRBJ2-2	CASGGFLGGEAGELFF	TGTGCCAGCGGAGGATTTTTGGGCGGGGAGGCCGGGGAGCTGTTTTTT
few	TRBV28	TRBD1	TRBJ1-5	CASSLWMGQGGNQPQHF	TGTGCCAGCAGTTTATGGATGGGACAGGGAGGCAATCAGCCCCAGCATTTT
.	TRBV9	.	TRBJ2-6	CASSVLQGISGANVLTF	TGTGCCAGCAGCGTACTTCAGGGTATCTCTGGGGCCAACGTCCTGACTTTC
many	TRBV20-1	.	TRBJ1-2	CSASSGNYGYTF	TGCAGTGCTAGTAGCGGCAACTATGGCTACACCTTC
few	TRBV3-1	.	TRBJ1-1	CASSQDERSAFF	TGTGCCAGCAGCCAAGACGAGCGTTCGGCTTTCTTT
many	TRBV15	TRBD2	TRBJ2-7	CATRKDGVSGTYEQYF	TGTGCCACCAGAAAAGACGGGGTGAGCGGGACCTACGAGCAGTACTTC
.	TRBV28	.	TRBJ1-2	CASSLWADVNYGYTF	TGTGCCAGCAGTTTATGGGCCGACGTGAACTATGGCTACACCTTC
.	TRBV2	.	TRBJ1-1	CASIPQGDTEAFF	TGTGCCAGCATTCCCCAAGGGGACACTGAAGCTTTCTTT
many	TRBV10-3	.	TRBJ2-3	CAIDGGLGGTDTQYF	TGTGCCATCGACGGGGGGCTAGGTGGAACAGATACGCAGTATTTT
.	TRBV20-1	TRBD2	TRBJ2-1	CSAILPGTSGGYNEQFF	TGCAGTGCCATACTACCAGGGACTAGCGGGGGGTACAATGAGCAGTTCTTC
.	TRBV6-2/TRBV6-3	TRBD1	TRBJ1-2	CASSRTGSRYGYTF	TGTGCCAGCAGTCGGACAGGTTCACGCTATGGCTACACCTTC
many	TRBV12-3/TRBV12-4	TRBD1	TRBJ1-1	CASNIRADRGREAFF	TGTGCCAGCAACATCCGCGCCGACAGGGGTCGGGAGGCTTTCTTT
many	TRBV5-1	TRBD2	TRBJ2-3	CASSPGTSGGADTQYF	TGCGCCAGCAGTCCCGGGACTAGCGGGGGGGCGGATACGCAGTATTTT
many	TRBV5-1	.	TRBJ2-3	CASKLLNIEPDTQYF	TGCGCCAGTAAACTACTCAATATTGAGCCAGATACGCAGTATTTT
many	TRBV29-1	.	TRBJ1-2	CSVEVDATGTGYYGYTF	TGCAGCGTTGAAGTCGACGCGACAGGAACCGGGTACTATGGCTACACCTTC
few	TRBV20-1	.	TRBJ2-4	CSARDPGSGGAKNIQYF	TGCAGTGCTAGAGATCCCGGCTCCGGTGGGGCCAAAAACATTCAGTACTTC
.	TRBV20-1	TRBD2	TRBJ2-7	CSAVGNLAGGLRFYEQYF	TGCAGTGCAGTGGGAAATCTAGCGGGGGGGTTGCGATTCTACGAGCAGTACTTC
few	TRBV6-2/TRBV6-3	.	TRBJ2-1	CASSRTGRNEQFF	TGTGCCAGCAGCCGTACAGGGAGAAATGAGCAGTTCTTC
few	TRBV6-2/TRBV6-3	.	TRBJ1-5	CASGTGGEGNQPQHF	TGTGCCAGCGGGACGGGGGGCGAAGGTAATCAGCCCCAGCATTTT
many	TRBV29-1	TRBD1	TRBJ2-2	CSGKVNRGDTGELFF	TGCAGCGGCAAAGTTAACAGGGGCGACACCGGGGAGCTGTTTTTT
many	TRBV6-2/TRBV6-3	.	TRBJ2-1	CASSYSRSGNDNEQFF	TGTGCCAGCAGTTACTCGAGGTCAGGGAACGACAATGAGCAGTTCTTC
many	TRBV5-1	TRBD1	TRBJ1-6	CASSLALGQGLSPLHF	TGCGCCAGCAGCTTGGCCCTGGGACAGGGACTCTCACCCCTCCACTTT
few	TRBV2	.	TRBJ1-2	CASWVGANYGYTF	TGTGCCAGCTGGGTCGGGGCTAACTATGGCTACACCTTC
many	TRBV20-1	TRBD1	TRBJ1-1	CSARTGTDSKAFF	TGCAGTGCTAGGACAGGGACAGACAGTAAAGCTTTCTTT
many	TRBV5-1	.	TRBJ1-4	CASSPGPSGTNEKLFF	TGCGCCAGCAGCCCGGGCCCATCAGGGACTAATGAAAAACTGTTTTTT
few	TRBV10-3	.	TRBJ2-1	CAISGIRDLSYNEQFF	TGTGCCATCAGTGGTATCCGGGACTTATCCTACAATGAGCAGTTCTTC
many	TRBV29-1	TRBD1	TRBJ2-2	CSVEGGTGKTTGELFF	TGCAGCGTTGAAGGGGGGACAGGGAAGACTACCGGGGAGCTGTTTTTT